This T cell receptor beta chain stems from a study of response to subunit inactivated influenza vaccine. V was clipped by 0 bases and J by 6 bases; unmatched bases: 13. Germline V lookup: CDR1 SGHDN, CDR2 FVKESK. This CDR3 comprises 19 residues. Study results and limitations: Authors suggested each seasonal influenza vaccination recruits few new T cells.

This clonotype occurred a few times. Antigen: not known. TCRdb re-derived calls from the RT-PCR reads in MiXCR, one entry per CDR3 protein. The sample yields 450,000 to 600,000 distinct CDR3 sequences, less than 10% seen once. This receptor was identified in a man between 50 and 75 years old who received an inactivated influenza vaccine. The sequencing here drew on PBMCs from blood, taken less than 25 months after vaccination. J is TRBJ1-5 and V is TRBV14, with 11 bases lining up with TRBD1. The chain's CDR3 is CASSQDYRTGGELAQPQHF. CDR3 nucleotides: TGTGCCAGCAGCCAAGACTACCGGACAGGGGGCGAATTGGCTCAGCCCCAGCATTTT.